The 20 T cell receptor beta chains given below trace back to one sample, sequenced in a study of metastatic and nonmetastatic thyroid tumors. TCRdb re-called the PCR reads through MiXCR. The sample contains under 15,000 clones, 31% of which appear only once. Among the patients, none had received any treatment before thyroid surgery. Sequenced: tumor tissue. The receptors stem from a female donor with papillary thyroid cancer or a benign thyroid nodule (not recorded which). Some clones in this sample may be carry-over from other donors' samples.

The V call is TRBV7-2, the J call TRBJ2-5, with 9 bases identical to TRBD1. From germline, CDR1 is SGHTA and CDR2 FQGNSA. After removal of 6 bases from V and 5 bases from J, the junction contained 7 bases not matched to a gene. This CDR3 has 14 residues. Here the CDR3 DNA reads TGTGCCAGCAGGCCCACAGGGGGCGGGGAGACCCAGTACTTC. Its translation: CASRPTGGGETQYF.

This clone was seen many times. This may be a read error, as it is one base from a much larger clone. Other DNA sequences within the sample encode an identical CDR3. This sequence joins TRBV6-1 and TRBJ1-2, with TRBD1 as a possible D gene (6 bases). This CDR3 has 12 residues. Germline assignment: CDR1 MNHNS and CDR2 SASEGT. The CDR3 is CAGSPRGQGYTF. The DNA of the CDR3 is TGTGCCGGCAGTCCGCGGGGGCAGGGCTACACCTTC.

The chain couples TRBV6-2 or TRBV6-3 to TRBJ1-6; 11 bases align to TRBD1. The CDR3 consists of 15 residues. Germline lookup yields CDR1 MNHEY and CDR2 SVGEGT. With 5 bases clipped from V and 8 bases from J, the junction kept 5 bases outside the gene matches. This CDR3 reads CASSRPGQGDSPLHF. For the CDR3, the DNA is TGTGCCAGCAGTCGACCGGGACAGGGGGATTCACCCCTCCACTTT.

The V and J genes are TRBV5-1 and TRBJ1-6, with 7 nucleotides matching TRBD1. CDR3 length: 15 residues. J lost 3 bases, V lost 0 bases, and 0 bases had no gene match. CDR1 SGHRS and CDR2 YFSETQ come from the germline V gene. The CDR3 reads CASSLGDSYNSPLHF. CDR3 DNA: TGCGCCAGCAGCTTGGGGGACAGCTATAATTCACCCCTCCACTTT.

Only a few counts were recorded for this clone. J is TRBJ1-3 and V is TRBV6-1; 9 positions match TRBD1. CDR1 is MNHNS and CDR2 is SASEGT in the germline V gene. This CDR3 region has 15 residues. After removal of 5 bases from V and 2 bases from J, the junction contained 4 bases not matched to a gene. For the CDR3, the DNA is TGTGCCAGCAGTACGGGACAGGGTCCTGGAAACACCATATATTTT. Translating gives CASSTGQGPGNTIYF.

CDR3 protein: CASSLDGTLYGYTF. CDR3 nucleotides: TGTGCCAGCAGCTTAGACGGGACTCTCTATGGCTACACCTTC. The rearrangement joins TRBV7-2 to TRBJ1-2, with TRBD1 as a possible D gene (5 bases). Per germline, CDR1 SGHTA and CDR2 FQGNSA. The CDR3 spans 14 residues. V was shortened by 1 base and J by 4 bases, with 10 bases between the two germline ends.

DNA of the CDR3: TGTGCCAGCAGGCCACAGGGGGCGGGGGGGATGAACACTGAAGCTTTCTTT. It codes for CASRPQGAGGMNTEAFF. This chain connects TRBV6-6 to TRBJ1-1, with 9 bases identical to TRBD1. J was trimmed by 0 bases and V by 6 bases; bases with no gene match: 11. This CDR3 is 17 amino acids long. Germline V CDR1 and CDR2: MNHNY, SVGAGI (reference sequence).

This clone was detected a few times. The chain combines TRBV10-2 with TRBJ1-2; D call uncertain. The germline V and J ends were trimmed by 3 bases and 1 base, with 9 bases remaining between them. The CDR3 is 14 amino acids. CDR1 is WSHSY and CDR2 is SAAADI in the germline V gene. The CDR3 sequence: CASSESGRNYGYTF. The CDR3 DNA reads as TGCGCCAGCAGTGAAAGTGGCCGTAACTATGGCTACACCTTC.

The V gene is TRBV9, the J gene TRBJ1-3, with 9 bases identical to TRBD1. Trimming removed 4 bases from V and 3 bases from J; junction bases left unmatched: 5. The CDR3 contains 15 residues. The germline CDR1 and CDR2 sequences are SGDLS and YYNGEE. Here the CDR3 reads CASSPGTGYGNTIYF. The CDR3 DNA is TGTGCCAGCAGCCCCGGGACAGGGTATGGAAACACCATATATTTT.

This clone showed up many times. As DNA, the CDR3 is TGTGCCAGCAGGGACGGGAATAACGACGAGCAGTACTTC. Protein: CASRDGNNDEQYF. V usage is TRBV12-3 or TRBV12-4 and J usage is TRBJ2-7; D is possibly TRBD2 (5 bases). This CDR3 spans 13 amino acids. Trimming shortened V by 6 bases and J by 5 bases, and 14 bases separated the two germline ends.

V usage is TRBV19 and J usage is TRBJ1-1, with 8 bases fitting TRBD1. CDR3 length: 15 residues. The V and J ends lost 6 bases and 5 bases, in that order; junction bases with no gene match: 11. Germline values: CDR1 LNHDA, CDR2 SQIVND (reference sequence). The CDR3 loop reads CASSPPGQASTEAFF. In DNA, the CDR3 is TGTGCCAGTAGCCCACCGGGACAGGCCAGTACTGAAGCTTTCTTT.

The CDR3 is CASSPSGGAPDTQYF. The CDR3 DNA is TGTGCCAGCTCACCATCCGGGGGGGCTCCGGATACGCAGTATTTT. This sequence joins TRBV18 and TRBJ2-3, with 8 bases that match TRBD2. With V trimmed by 2 bases and J by 6 bases, 7 bases remained unmatched. CDR1 and CDR2 (germline): KGHSH, LQKENI. The CDR3 sequence is 15 residues long.

This clone was recorded at least ten times. The J gene is TRBJ1-2, the V gene TRBV19; 8 bases fit TRBD1. Germline loops: CDR1 LNHDA, CDR2 SQIVND (reference sequence). The junction had 6 bases not matched to a gene; V was cut back by 4 bases and J by 2 bases. The CDR3 has 15 residues. The CDR3 sequence is CASSTRQGRNYGYTF. CDR3 nucleotide sequence: TGTGCCAGTAGTACCCGACAGGGGAGGAACTATGGCTACACCTTC.

The chain links TRBV6-1 to TRBJ2-7; 11 bases agree with TRBD2. This CDR3 comprises 18 residues. The V and J ends lost 2 bases and 4 bases, in that order; junction bases with no gene match: 13. CDR1 is MNHNS and CDR2 is SASEGT in the germline V gene. CDR3 amino acids: CASSESMASGRFDYEQYF. CDR3 coding DNA: TGTGCCAGCAGTGAAAGCATGGCTAGCGGGAGGTTTGATTACGAGCAGTACTTC.

In its sample, this clone was seen a few times. The rearrangement joins TRBV6-6 to TRBJ2-2; no clear D gene. V was shortened by 0 bases and J by 5 bases, with 13 bases between the two germline ends. From germline, CDR1 is MNHNY and CDR2 SVGAGI (reference sequence). The CDR3 totals 16 residues. CDR3 sequence: CASSYSSRKKTGELFF. CDR3 nucleotide sequence: TGTGCCAGCAGTTACTCGAGCAGGAAAAAAACCGGGGAGCTGTTTTTT.

The V gene is TRBV7-2, the J gene TRBJ1-1; 7 bases line up with TRBD1. The CDR3 is 15 amino acids. Germline-derived CDR1 and CDR2 are SGHTA and FQGNSA. The V segment lost 5 bases and the J segment 3 bases; nucleotides outside the gene matches: 9. The CDR3 sequence is CASSPQTGLHTEAFF. The CDR3 DNA follows: TGTGCCAGCAGCCCTCAGACAGGGCTGCACACTGAAGCTTTCTTT.

The chain couples TRBV11-2 to TRBJ2-7; D tentatively reads TRBD1 or TRBD2 (5 bases each). Trimming took off 6 bases at V and 3 bases at J, with 12 bases between the two ends. This CDR3 has 13 residues. Germline V gene lookup returns CDR1 SGHAT and CDR2 FQNNGV. As DNA, the CDR3 is TGTGCCAGCAGGTTCGGGGACGACTACGAGCAGTACTTC. Its translation is CASRFGDDYEQYF.

The J gene is TRBJ2-1, the V gene TRBV6-1, with 7 nucleotides matching TRBD2. The trim removed 1 base at V and 2 bases at J, leaving 2 bases unmatched. Germline V lookup: CDR1 MNHNS, CDR2 SASEGT. The CDR3 is 15 residues long. CDR3 protein: CASSEEAGAYNEQFF. Here the CDR3 DNA reads TGTGCCAGCAGTGAAGAGGCGGGAGCCTACAATGAGCAGTTCTTC.

This clone is medium-sized (0.01 to 0.1%) in the sample. This chain links TRBV7-2 with TRBJ2-1; the match to TRBD2 covers 8 bases. The J segment lost 4 bases and the V segment lost 3 bases, leaving 5 bases of the junction unmatched. This CDR3 contains 15 residues. Germline values: CDR1 SGHTA, CDR2 FQGNSA. The CDR3 DNA sequence: TGTGCCAGCAGCTTGGCTAGCGGGCCTTACAATGAGCAGTTCTTC. This encodes CASSLASGPYNEQFF.

This clone was counted only a few times. V and J are TRBV28 and TRBJ1-1; possible D gene TRBD1, 5 bases. This CDR3 contains 15 residues. Germline V lookup: CDR1 MDHEN, CDR2 SYDVKM. Between the trimmed V and J ends, which lost 6 bases and 1 base, there was a span of 15 bases. The CDR3 loop reads CASSQPQGRNTEAFF. The CDR3, as DNA: TGTGCCAGCAGCCAACCGCAGGGTCGGAACACTGAAGCTTTCTTT.